The 27 T cell receptor beta chains below were found in one sample sequenced in a study of T cell responses to AZD1222 COVID-19 vaccine. Profiling relied on immunoSEQ multiplex PCR, and the TCRdb table lists in-frame clones only, not all of them. This sample yields roughly 100,000 clones, of which 88% are seen a single time; 2% to 3% belongs to the top ten. Sequencing was performed on peripheral blood, taken on day 0 of AZD1222 vaccination. Receptors were obtained from an adult in good health.

The V gene is TRBV7-3, the J gene TRBJ2-3, with 7 bases identical to TRBD2. Losses at the gene ends were 5 bases for V and 7 bases for J; bases not matched to a gene: 15. CDR1 is SGHTA and CDR2 is FQGTGA in the germline V gene. The length of the CDR3 is 16 residues. The CDR3 DNA reads as TGTGCCAGCAGCCTAGGTTGGCGGGGGTCCGATAATACGCAGTATTTT. Amino acids: CASSLGWRGSDNTQYF.

The rearrangement links TRBV4-2 to TRBJ2-2; TRBD2 might be the D (5 bases). This CDR3 is 18 amino acids long. V dropped 4 bases and J dropped 4 bases, with 22 bases sitting between them. Looked up from germline, CDR1 is LGHNA and CDR2 is YNFKEQ. The CDR3 here is CASSPGGPQREGTGELFF. The CDR3 DNA follows: TGTGCCAGCAGCCCCGGCGGGCCCCAACGGGAAGGCACCGGGGAGCTGTTTTTT.

CDR3 sequence: CASSEASGDLSRQYF. The CDR3 DNA is TGTGCCAGCAGTGAAGCGTCGGGGGACCTTTCGAGGCAGTACTTC. The chain uses TRBV6-1 and TRBJ2-7; weak D call: TRBD2 (6 bases). The CDR3 has 15 residues. V shed 0 bases and J shed 9 bases, with 18 bases lying between them. CDR1 is MNHNS, CDR2 SASEGT, per germline.

A single count supports this clone. The rearrangement uses TRBV7-9 and TRBJ1-1; D unresolved. Germline lookup yields CDR1 SEHNR and CDR2 FQNEAQ (reference sequence). This CDR3 is built from 13 residues. Trimming left V 4 bases short and J 4 bases short, with 10 bases between. CDR3 nucleotides: TGTGCCAGCAGCTACGTAGAGGGCACTGAAGCTTTCTTT. It specifies CASSYVEGTEAFF.

This chain links TRBV29-1 with TRBJ1-2, with D unresolved. The germline V gene has CDR1 SQVTM and CDR2 ANQGSEA. This CDR3 is 13 amino acids long. Deletions cut 7 bases from V and 5 bases from J, with 17 bases between. This CDR3 reads CSGKSTEKYGYTF. CDR3 in DNA: TGCAGCGGAAAGTCAACAGAAAAATATGGCTACACCTTC.

The rearrangement uses TRBV11-2 and TRBJ1-2; D possibly corresponds to TRBD1 (6 bases). Germline assignment: CDR1 SGHAT and CDR2 FQNNGV. Trimming removed 1 base from V and 4 bases from J, with 13 bases in between. This CDR3 spans 15 amino acids. The CDR3 DNA follows: TGTGCCAGCAGCTTAGTTACAGGGAGTGGCTATGGCTACACCTTC. Its protein is CASSLVTGSGYGYTF.

V and J are TRBV6-5 and TRBJ2-7, with D possibly TRBD2 on 5 matching bases. CDR1 MNHEY and CDR2 SVGAGI come from the germline V gene. There are 14 residues in the CDR3. Trimming stripped 0 bases from V and 3 bases from J, with 9 bases between. CDR3 protein: CASSYSGAGYEQYF. The CDR3 nucleotides read TGTGCCAGCAGTTACTCAGGCGCGGGCTACGAGCAGTACTTC.

The V and J genes are TRBV3-1 (or the pseudogene TRBV3-2) and TRBJ2-7, with 7 bases matching TRBD1. This CDR3 region has 14 residues. Unmatched junction bases numbered 6, after V lost 4 bases and J lost 3 bases. Germline CDR1 LGHDT, CDR2 YNNKEL (reference sequence). This CDR3 is CASSRQTGVYEQYF. The CDR3 DNA follows: TGTGCCAGCAGCCGTCAAACAGGGGTCTACGAGCAGTACTTC.

This clone was counted between two and nine times. The same CDR3 also results from other DNA sequences found in this sample. The chain is built from TRBV3-1 (or the pseudogene TRBV3-2) and TRBJ1-1, with D perhaps matching TRBD1 (6 bases). CDR1 and CDR2 (germline): LGHDT, YNNKEL (reference sequence). V gave up 0 bases and J gave up 0 bases, with 11 bases separating them. The CDR3 contains 16 residues. CDR3 protein: CASSQDRGDMNTEAFF. CDR3 coding DNA: TGTGCCAGCAGCCAAGACAGGGGCGACATGAACACTGAAGCTTTCTTT.

This clone was seen a single time. One end of the junction is discordant with germline, which a read error may explain. V usage is TRBV2 and J usage is TRBJ1-6; possibly TRBD1 for D (6 bases). CDR1 SNHLY and CDR2 FYNNEI come from the germline V gene. The CDR3 is made up of 12 amino acids. The CDR3 protein is CAGRGEGSPLHF. CDR3 coding DNA: TGTGCCGGCAGGGGAGAGGGTTCACCCCTCCACTTT.

The chain uses TRBV19 and TRBJ1-5; D is undetermined. The germline CDR1 and CDR2 sequences are LNHDA and SQIVND (reference sequence). The CDR3 totals 15 residues. Trimming removed 1 base at V and 7 bases at J, with 14 bases between. The CDR3 here is CASSIGRTAGQPQHF. The DNA for the CDR3 is TGTGCCAGTAGTATAGGCCGGACTGCCGGCCAGCCCCAGCATTTT.

The chain combines TRBV27 with TRBJ1-5; D unclear. V was shortened by 5 bases and J by 6 bases, with 11 bases between the two germline ends. The CDR3 runs to 13 residues. CDR1 MNHEY and CDR2 SMNVEV come from the germline V gene (reference sequence). The CDR3 spells CASSTRVGQPQHF. As DNA, the CDR3 is TGTGCCAGCAGTACCCGGGTCGGTCAGCCCCAGCATTTT.

Written as DNA, the CDR3 is TGCGCCAGCAGCCCGATGGAGACAGGGGGCGCATCGGCCGGGGAGCTGTTTTTT. Protein product: CASSPMETGGASAGELFF. The chain recombines TRBV4-1 with TRBJ2-2; the match to TRBD1 covers 10 bases. Germline V gene data show CDR1 as MGHRA and CDR2 as YSYEKL. J was trimmed by 6 bases and V by 4 bases; bases with no gene match: 14. This CDR3 is 18 amino acids long.

The CDR3 DNA reads as TGCGCCAGCAGCTTGATAGGACAGGGGATGAATTCACCCCTCCACTTT. Translating it yields CASSLIGQGMNSPLHF. V usage is TRBV5-1 and J usage is TRBJ1-6; 9 bases map to TRBD1. CDR1 SGHRS and CDR2 YFSETQ come from the germline V gene. The CDR3 extends over 16 amino acids. J gave up 7 bases and V 1 base, and 6 bases lay outside the gene matches.

V usage is TRBV19 and J usage is TRBJ2-1; the D gene is possibly TRBD1 (5 bases). The germline V and J ends were trimmed by 5 bases and 8 bases, with 10 bases remaining between them. The CDR3 runs to 12 residues. Germline CDR1 and CDR2: LNHDA and SQIVND (reference sequence). The CDR3 sequence: CASSQGLHEQFF. Written as DNA, the CDR3 is TGTGCCAGTAGTCAGGGTTTGCATGAGCAGTTCTTC.

The rearrangement joins TRBV9 to TRBJ1-1; D is uncertain. Trimming took 3 bases from V and 2 from J, leaving 8 bases between them. Germline V gene data show CDR1 as SGDLS and CDR2 as YYNGEE. The CDR3 covers 13 residues. The DNA for the CDR3 is TGTGCCAGCAGCGAGGGCCTTAACACTGAAGCTTTCTTT. Its translation: CASSEGLNTEAFF.

The gene calls are TRBV4-3 and TRBJ2-2; D call uncertain. Between the trimmed V and J ends, which lost 3 bases and 2 bases, there was a span of 16 bases. Germline CDR1 reads LGHNA; CDR2 reads YSLEER. This CDR3 has 17 residues. CDR3 region: CASSQGLMAANTGELFF. CDR3 sequence (DNA): TGCGCCAGCAGCCAGGGCCTTATGGCGGCAAACACCGGGGAGCTGTTTTTT.

This chain uses TRBV4-1 with TRBJ1-6; 10 nucleotides match TRBD1. Germline-derived CDR1 and CDR2 are MGHRA and YSYEKL. With V trimmed by 5 bases and J by 7 bases, 8 bases remained unmatched. This CDR3 contains 16 residues. CDR3: CASSTTGQGVNSPLHF. The CDR3 nucleotides are TGCGCCAGCAGCACTACCGGACAGGGGGTGAATTCACCCCTCCACTTT.

This clone showed up just a few times. This CDR3 reads CASGFGQHGAYEQYF. The CDR3 nucleotides read TGTGCTAGTGGTTTCGGACAACACGGCGCCTACGAGCAGTACTTC. The rearrangement links TRBV12-5 to TRBJ2-7; D may be TRBD1 (5 bases). CDR1 LGHNT and CDR2 FRNRAP come from the germline V gene. This CDR3 is built from 15 residues. V was pared by 3 bases and J by 2 bases, with 14 bases between.

The chain is built from TRBV4-1 and TRBJ2-4; 13 bases line up with TRBD2. This CDR3 has 19 amino acids. J was trimmed by 0 bases and V by 3 bases; bases with no gene match: 8. In germline, CDR1 is MGHRA, CDR2 YSYEKL. Written as DNA, the CDR3 is TGCGCCAGCAGCCACGAACTAGCGGGAGGGGTGGGAGCCAAAAACATTCAGTACTTC. Its translation is CASSHELAGGVGAKNIQYF.

The chain is built from TRBV6-5 and TRBJ2-1; the D gene is possibly TRBD2 (6 bases). This CDR3 has 13 amino acids. Trimming took off 0 bases at V and 7 bases at J, with 7 bases between the two ends. Germline loops: CDR1 MNHEY, CDR2 SVGAGI. The CDR3, as DNA: TGTGCCAGCAGTTACTCTCGGGGGAATGAGCAGTTCTTC. This codes for CASSYSRGNEQFF.

The chain is built from TRBV28 and TRBJ1-2; D unclear. The germline V gene encodes CDR1 MDHEN and CDR2 SYDVKM. This CDR3 has 10 residues. This chain's CDR3 is CEHLNYGYTF. The CDR3 DNA reads as TGTGAACACTTAAACTATGGCTACACCTTC.

The V call is TRBV9, the J call TRBJ1-1; D might be TRBD1 (5 bases). Between the trimmed V and J ends, which lost 4 bases and 3 bases, there was a span of 16 bases. The CDR3 is 15 residues long. Germline V gives CDR1 SGDLS, CDR2 YYNGEE. The CDR3 DNA is TGTGCCAGCAGCCAACGGGGGAGGGAAGACACTGAAGCTTTCTTT. Translation gives CASSQRGREDTEAFF.

Notes on this clone: This specimen includes other DNA sequences encoding the same CDR3. The chain couples TRBV5-1 to TRBJ1-2, with D possibly matching TRBD1 (6 bases). This CDR3 comprises 13 residues. Per germline, CDR1 SGHRS and CDR2 YFSETQ. V was shortened by 1 base and J by 5 bases, with 9 bases between the two germline ends. The CDR3 region is CASSLQGNYGYTF. The CDR3 region has the DNA TGCGCCAGCAGCTTGCAGGGGAATTATGGCTACACCTTC.

This chain connects TRBV6-5 to TRBJ1-1; D is uncertain. V lost 6 bases and J 6 bases, leaving 14 bases between the germline ends. This CDR3 is 13 amino acids long. Germline V lookup: CDR1 MNHEY, CDR2 SVGAGI. This CDR3 reads CASRRAGSSEAFF. The CDR3 DNA reads TGTGCCAGCAGGAGGGCAGGAAGCTCTGAAGCTTTCTTT.

CDR3 sequence (DNA): TGCGCCAGCAGTGATGGGCTGGTCGGAAACACTGAAGCTTTCTTT. It yields the protein CASSDGLVGNTEAFF. This chain joins TRBV10-2 and TRBJ1-1; D unresolved. This CDR3 is 15 amino acids long. The germline V and J ends were trimmed by 3 bases and 2 bases, with 13 bases remaining between them. Germline V lookup: CDR1 WSHSY, CDR2 SAAADI.

This chain links TRBV7-6 with TRBJ2-1; 11 nucleotides line up with TRBD1. V shed 5 bases, J shed 3 bases, and the junction held 3 bases outside the gene matches. This CDR3 spans 15 amino acids. Germline V gene sequence: CDR1 SGHVS, CDR2 FNYEAQ. The DNA for the CDR3 is TGTGCCAGCAGCCTGGGACAGGGGGGCTACAATGAGCAGTTCTTC. Amino acids: CASSLGQGGYNEQFF. Full variable domain (remainder filled in from reference TRBV7-6 and TRBJ2-1): GAGVSQSPRYKVTKRGQDVALRCDPISGHVSLYWYRQALGQGPEFLTYFNYEAQQDKSGLPNDRFSAERPEGSISTLTIQRTEQRDSAMYRCASSLGQGGYNEQFFGPGTRLTVL.